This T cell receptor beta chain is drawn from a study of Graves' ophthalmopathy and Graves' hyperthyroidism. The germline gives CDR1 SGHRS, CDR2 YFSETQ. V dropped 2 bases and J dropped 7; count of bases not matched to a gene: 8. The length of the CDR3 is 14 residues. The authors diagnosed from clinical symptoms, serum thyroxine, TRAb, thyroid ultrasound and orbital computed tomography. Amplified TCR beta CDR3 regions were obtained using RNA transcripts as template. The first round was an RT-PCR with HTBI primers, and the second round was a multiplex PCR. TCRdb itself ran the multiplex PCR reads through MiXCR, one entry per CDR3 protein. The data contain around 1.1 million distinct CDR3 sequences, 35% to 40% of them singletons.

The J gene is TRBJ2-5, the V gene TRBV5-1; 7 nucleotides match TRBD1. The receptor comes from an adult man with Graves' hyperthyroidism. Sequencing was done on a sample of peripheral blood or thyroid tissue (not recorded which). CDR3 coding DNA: TGCGCCAGCAGCTTTCGGACAGGCTTGGGGACCCAGTACTTC. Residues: CASSFRTGLGTQYF.